Reported below is one T cell receptor beta chain. What this receptor recognizes is not known. No per-base quality is available; no much larger clone lies one base away. This record belongs to a study of shared clonotypes between healthy human individuals (dated by TCRdb to the early 2020s). General notes on the study: A few men and a couple of women, aged 18 to 49 years, made up the cohort. Per donor, three plates each were used for CD4 naive and CD4 memory, two for CD8 naive, and one for CD8 memory. To estimate repertoire size and how much clonotypes are shared between individuals, the study performed deep sequencing of blood TCR repertoires from about 5 healthy adults. Leukapheresis yielded between about 0.85 and 9.5 billion PBMCs per donor. Different laboratories and diverse techniques were used to prepare libraries and sequence TCR repertoires, to increase sequencing depth and limit assay-specific biases. Findings and caveats that apply to the study as a whole: Clonotypes shared by all four sorted-subset donors showed higher generation probabilities than non-shared clonotypes. Because the study included a small number of donors, the genetic and exposure-history diversity represented was limited. Sampling was limited to blood, and TCR repertoires in tissue likely differ from TCR repertoires in blood. Naive subsets generally had larger estimated clonotype richness than memory subsets. Pairwise subsampling indicated that sequencing depth was expected to affect the degree of clonotype sharing among donors. Across four donors, around 5.4% of naive CD4, roughly 3.5% of naive CD8, under 2.5% of memory CD4, and around 0.4% of memory CD8 clonotypes were shared. Incomplete sequencing was indicated by rarefaction of sorted-subset datasets, despite the large sequencing depth.

The CDR3 contains 16 residues, cysteine and phenylalanine counted. Here the CDR3 DNA is all that survives: 48 bases in frame from base 1. V lost 5 bases and J lost 0 bases; the stretch between them is 13 bases long. CDR1 SGHTA and CDR2 FQGNSA were looked up in the germline V gene. Donors were healthy HIV-negative adults with no recently reported acute infections or vaccinations. Every donor was a Caucasian adult residing in Nashville, Tennessee, USA. CD4+ T cells were enriched by magnetic negative selection; naive cells were then positively selected on CD45RA, and the negative fraction formed the memory subset. Blood was obtained by leukapheresis, after which PBMCs were separated by Ficoll-Histopaque density gradient centrifugation and cryopreserved in liquid nitrogen vapor phase. Analytical flow cytometry was used to check the purity and quantity of each magnetically sorted T cell population. Genomic DNA was isolated from every sorted fraction and measured by UV absorbance on a Nanodrop 2000c.

TCR CDR3 regions were amplified from genomic DNA by multiplex PCR using the deep immunoSEQ assay. For each cell subset, the extracted genomic DNA was distributed evenly across all wells of several immunoSEQ 96-well plates, and each plate served as one replicate. For sorted subsets, approximately 190 ng of genomic DNA, equivalent to some 30,000 T cell genomes, went into each replicate PCR. Purified libraries were measured with a Qubit 3.0 fluorometer, size-checked on a Bioanalyzer 2100, and measured again with the KAPA Library Quantification kit. A separate single-read 150-cycle Illumina NextSeq 550 flow cell was used to sequence each immunoSEQ 96-well plate. On the authors' methods: The immunoSEQ output contained only junctional sequences without quality scores, so filtering could not match that applied to full-length reads. Sequences were annotated with PyIR, a Python wrapper for IgBLAST v1.9, and V/J genes and CDR3 were assigned using IMGT germline references. Reads were removed for weak V/J assignments (E-value above 1e-6), missing CDR3, stop codons, out-of-frame junctions, or ambiguous translated residues. V3J clonotypes were defined by identical inferred V gene, J gene, and CDR3 amino acid sequence. The percentage overlap between two repertoires was calculated by dividing the number of shared unique clonotypes by the size of the smaller repertoire. Richness of each repertoire was evaluated using RTK rarefaction, the Chao1 estimator, and Recon v2.1 estimates of unobserved clonotypes. Generation probabilities for all TCRbeta clonotypes obtained by the gDNA method from a handful of donors were computed using OLGA. TCRdb provides this immuneACCESS table in a form limited to in-frame rearrangements. Some clones are lacking; in checked studies, under half of them reflect an unresolved V gene, and why the rest are absent is not known. The V and J calls and clone size were taken over from that table, and D and trimming were inferred from the DNA. The sample table contains under 1,900,000 clones; only one count was recorded for around 98.5% of them. 0.36% of the sample goes to the ten largest clones.

The V gene is TRBV7-2 and the J gene is TRBJ2-2, with TRBD2 tentatively as D gene (6 bases match). This TCR derives from a man aged 30-40 years in good health. Source material: naive CD4+ T cells sorted from blood. The label giving this sample's cell subset or site can be read as: CD45RA+ positively selected. The DNA sequence is TGTGCCAGCAGCCGACTGGGGGGACCGAACACCGGGGAGCTGTTTTTT. This is translated as CASSRLGGPNTGELFF.